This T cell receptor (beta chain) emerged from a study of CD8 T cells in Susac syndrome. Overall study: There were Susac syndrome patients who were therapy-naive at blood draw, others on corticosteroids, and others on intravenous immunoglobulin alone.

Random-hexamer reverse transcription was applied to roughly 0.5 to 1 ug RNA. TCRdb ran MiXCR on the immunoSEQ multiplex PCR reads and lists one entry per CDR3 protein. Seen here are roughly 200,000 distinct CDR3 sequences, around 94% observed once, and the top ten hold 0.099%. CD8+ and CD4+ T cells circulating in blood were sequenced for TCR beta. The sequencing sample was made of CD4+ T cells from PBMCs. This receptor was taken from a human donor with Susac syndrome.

In DNA form, the CDR3 reads TGTGCCAGCACCCAGCGGGGGGGTCTTTCGGGTGAGCAGTACTTC. As protein: CASTQRGGLSGEQYF. V gene TRBV3-1 combines with J gene TRBJ2-7; 10 bases agree with TRBD2. CDR3 size: 15 residues. Germline trimming cut 7 bases from V and 7 bases from J; bases unmatched to any gene: 13. Germline CDR1 and CDR2: LGHDT and YNNKEL (reference sequence).